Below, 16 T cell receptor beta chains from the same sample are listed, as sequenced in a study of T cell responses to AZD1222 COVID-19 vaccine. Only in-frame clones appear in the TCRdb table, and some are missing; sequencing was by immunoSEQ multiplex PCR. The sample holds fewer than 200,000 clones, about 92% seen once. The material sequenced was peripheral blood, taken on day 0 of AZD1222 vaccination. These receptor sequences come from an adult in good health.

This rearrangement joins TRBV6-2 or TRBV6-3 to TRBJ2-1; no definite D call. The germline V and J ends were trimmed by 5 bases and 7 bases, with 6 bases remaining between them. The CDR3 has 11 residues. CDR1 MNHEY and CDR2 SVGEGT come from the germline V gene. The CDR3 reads CASSGPNEQFF. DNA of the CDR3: TGTGCCAGCAGTGGACCTAATGAGCAGTTCTTC.

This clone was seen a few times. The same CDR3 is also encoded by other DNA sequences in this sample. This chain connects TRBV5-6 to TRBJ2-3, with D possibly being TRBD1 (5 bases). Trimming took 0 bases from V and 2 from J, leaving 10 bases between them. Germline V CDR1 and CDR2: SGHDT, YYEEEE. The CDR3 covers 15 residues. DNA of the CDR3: TGTGCCAGCAGCTTGGCCAGGACATTCACAGATACGCAGTATTTT. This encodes CASSLARTFTDTQYF.

CDR3 coding DNA: TGTGCCACCGAAGATACAGATACGCAGTATTTT. Translated, it gives CATEDTDTQYF. The chain links TRBV24-1 to TRBJ2-3; D not certain. Germline CDR1 reads KGHDR; CDR2 reads SFDVKD. The V gene lost 9 bases and the J gene lost 3 bases, with 6 bases spanning the gap. The CDR3 sequence is 11 residues long.

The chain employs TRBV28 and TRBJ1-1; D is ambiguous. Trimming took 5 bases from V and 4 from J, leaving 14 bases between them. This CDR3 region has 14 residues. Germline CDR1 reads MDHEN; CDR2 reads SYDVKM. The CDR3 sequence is CASSAGHLLTEAFF. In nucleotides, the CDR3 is TGTGCCAGCAGTGCAGGCCACCTACTCACTGAAGCTTTCTTT.

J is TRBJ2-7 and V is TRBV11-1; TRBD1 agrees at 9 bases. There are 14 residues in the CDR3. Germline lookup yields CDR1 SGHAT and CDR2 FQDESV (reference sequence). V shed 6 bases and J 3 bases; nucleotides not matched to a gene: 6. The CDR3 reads CASRLQGAGYEQYF. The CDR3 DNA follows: TGTGCCAGCAGACTACAGGGGGCTGGCTACGAGCAGTACTTC.

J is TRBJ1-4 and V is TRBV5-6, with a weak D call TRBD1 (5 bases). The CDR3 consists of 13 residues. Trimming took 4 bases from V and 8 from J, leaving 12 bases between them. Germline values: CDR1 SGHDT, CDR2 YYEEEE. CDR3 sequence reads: CASSEGAGEKLFF. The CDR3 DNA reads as TGTGCCAGCAGCGAAGGGGCAGGGGAAAAACTGTTTTTT. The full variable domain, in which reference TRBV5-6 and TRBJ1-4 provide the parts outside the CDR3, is DAGVTQSPTHLIKTRGQQVTLRCSPKSGHDTVSWYQQALGQGPQFIFQYYEEEERQRGNFPDRFSGHQFPNYSSELNVNALLLGDSALYLCASSEGAGEKLFFGSGTQLSVL.

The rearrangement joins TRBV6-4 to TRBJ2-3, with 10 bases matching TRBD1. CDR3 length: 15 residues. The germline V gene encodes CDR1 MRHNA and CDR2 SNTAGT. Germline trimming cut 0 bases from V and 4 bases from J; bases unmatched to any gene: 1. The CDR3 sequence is CASSDSGQGADTQYF. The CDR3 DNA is TGTGCCAGCAGTGACTCTGGACAGGGGGCAGATACGCAGTATTTT.

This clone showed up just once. The CDR3 DNA reads TGTGCCACCGCTACCCGACAGGTTCTCAATTCACCCCTCCACTTT. It translates to CATATRQVLNSPLHF. This chain links TRBV19 with TRBJ1-6, with D possibly TRBD1 on 6 matching bases. Between the trimmed V and J ends, which lost 10 bases and 7 bases, there was a span of 20 bases. The germline V gene has CDR1 LNHDA and CDR2 SQIVND (reference sequence). The length of the CDR3 is 15 residues.

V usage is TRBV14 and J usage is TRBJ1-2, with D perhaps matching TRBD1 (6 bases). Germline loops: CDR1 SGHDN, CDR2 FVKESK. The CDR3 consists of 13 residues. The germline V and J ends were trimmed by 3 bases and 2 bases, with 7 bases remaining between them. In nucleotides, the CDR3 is TGTGCCAGCAGCCACAGGGGAAACTATGGCTACACCTTC. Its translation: CASSHRGNYGYTF.

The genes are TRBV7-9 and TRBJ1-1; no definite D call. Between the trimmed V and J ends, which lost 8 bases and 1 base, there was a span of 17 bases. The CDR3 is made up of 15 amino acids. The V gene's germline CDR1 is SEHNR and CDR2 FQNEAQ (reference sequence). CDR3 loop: CASQRVTAQNTEAFF. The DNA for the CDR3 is TGTGCCAGCCAGCGAGTCACTGCCCAGAACACTGAAGCTTTCTTT. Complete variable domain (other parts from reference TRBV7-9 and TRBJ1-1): DTGVSQNPRHKITKRGQNVTFRCDPISEHNRLYWYRQTLGQGPEFLTYFQNEAQLEKSRLLSDRFSAERPKGSFSTLEIQRTEQGDSAMYLCASQRVTAQNTEAFFGQGTRLTVV.

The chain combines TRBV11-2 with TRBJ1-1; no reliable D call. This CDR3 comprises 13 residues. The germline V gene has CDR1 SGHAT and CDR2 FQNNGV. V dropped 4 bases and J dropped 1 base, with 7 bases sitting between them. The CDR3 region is CASSSQENTEAFF. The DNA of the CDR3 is TGTGCCAGCAGCTCCCAGGAGAACACTGAAGCTTTCTTT. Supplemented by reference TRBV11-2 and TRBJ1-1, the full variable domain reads EAGVAQSPRYKIIEKRQSVAFWCNPISGHATLYWYQQILGQGPKLLIQFQNNGVVDDSQLPKDRFSAERLKGVDSTLKIQPAKLEDSAVYLCASSSQENTEAFFGQGTRLTVV.

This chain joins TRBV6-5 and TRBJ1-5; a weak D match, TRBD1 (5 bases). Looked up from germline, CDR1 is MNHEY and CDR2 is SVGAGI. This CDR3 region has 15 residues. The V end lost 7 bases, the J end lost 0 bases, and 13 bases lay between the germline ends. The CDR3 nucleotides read TGTGCCAGCACCCCGACAGCTAATAGCAATCAGCCCCAGCATTTT. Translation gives CASTPTANSNQPQHF.

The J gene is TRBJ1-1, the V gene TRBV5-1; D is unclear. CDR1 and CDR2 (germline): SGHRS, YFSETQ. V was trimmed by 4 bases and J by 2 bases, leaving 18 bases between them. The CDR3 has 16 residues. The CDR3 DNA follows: TGCGCCAGCAGCCCTCTGACGGGCGGTCGAAACACTGAAGCTTTCTTT. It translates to CASSPLTGGRNTEAFF.

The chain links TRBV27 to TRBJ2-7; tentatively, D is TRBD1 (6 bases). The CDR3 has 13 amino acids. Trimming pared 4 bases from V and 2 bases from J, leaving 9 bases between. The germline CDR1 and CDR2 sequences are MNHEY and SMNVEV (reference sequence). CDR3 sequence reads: CASSSTGPYEQYF. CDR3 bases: TGTGCCAGCAGTTCGACAGGCCCCTACGAGCAGTACTTC.

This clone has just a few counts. CDR3 amino acids: CASSQVFLPRRILSGYTF. In nucleotides, the CDR3 is TGCGCCAGCAGCCAAGTCTTTTTGCCTCGACGCATCCTCAGTGGCTACACCTTC. V gene TRBV4-1 combines with J gene TRBJ1-2; D gene unclear. The CDR3 totals 18 residues. Trimming cost V 1 base and J 7 bases, with 25 bases left between them. Per germline, CDR1 MGHRA and CDR2 YSYEKL.

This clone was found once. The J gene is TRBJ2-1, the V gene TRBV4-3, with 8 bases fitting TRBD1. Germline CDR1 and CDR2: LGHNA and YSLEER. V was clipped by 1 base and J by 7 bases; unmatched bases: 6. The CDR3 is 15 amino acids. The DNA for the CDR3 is TGCGCCAGCAGCCAAGCCTCGGACAGGGCGAATGAGCAGTTCTTC. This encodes CASSQASDRANEQFF.